This T cell receptor (beta chain) was found in a study of blood T cell repertoires in COVID-19. For the study at large: Sample material is recorded as cDNA or gDNA derived from T cells, B-cell-depleted T cells, or PBMCs.

The CDR3 length is 15 residues. With V trimmed by 5 bases and J by 5 bases, 7 bases remained unmatched. Germline CDR1 is SGHAT and CDR2 is FQDESV (reference sequence). Study processing details: Estimated nucleated cell counts came from reference gene primer amplification. Method: immunoSEQ multiplex PCR; TCRdb's copy keeps in-frame clones and lacks some. V, J and clone size reflect that table, while D and trimming were determined from the DNA. This table has about 250,000 clones, about 80% appearing once. This clone has just one count. Material for sequencing was peripheral blood. J is TRBJ2-5 and V is TRBV11-1, with 11 positions matching TRBD1. The receptor's source is a man aged 80 or over with acute or convalescent COVID-19. CDR3 protein: CASSPRTGGRETQYF. The CDR3, as DNA: TGTGCCAGCAGCCCTCGGACAGGGGGCAGGGAGACCCAGTACTTC.